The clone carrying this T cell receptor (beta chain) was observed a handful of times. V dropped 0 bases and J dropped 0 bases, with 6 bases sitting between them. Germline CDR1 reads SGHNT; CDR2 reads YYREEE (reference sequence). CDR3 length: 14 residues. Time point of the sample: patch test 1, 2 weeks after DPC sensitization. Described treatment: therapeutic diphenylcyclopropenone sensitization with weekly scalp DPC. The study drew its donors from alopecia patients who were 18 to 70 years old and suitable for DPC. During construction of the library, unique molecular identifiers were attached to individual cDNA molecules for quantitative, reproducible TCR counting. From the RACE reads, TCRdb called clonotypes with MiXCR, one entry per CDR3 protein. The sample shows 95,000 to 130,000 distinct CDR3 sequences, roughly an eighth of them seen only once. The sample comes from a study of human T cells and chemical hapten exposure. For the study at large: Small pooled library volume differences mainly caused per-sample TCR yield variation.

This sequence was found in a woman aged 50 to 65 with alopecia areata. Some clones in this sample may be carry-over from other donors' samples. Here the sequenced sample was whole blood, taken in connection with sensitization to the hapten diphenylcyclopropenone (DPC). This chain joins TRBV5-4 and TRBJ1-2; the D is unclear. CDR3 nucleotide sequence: TGTGCCAGCAGCTTGGGGGCAGCTAACTATGGCTACACCTTC. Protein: CASSLGAANYGYTF. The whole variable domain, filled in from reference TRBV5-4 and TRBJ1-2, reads ETGVTQSPTHLIKTRGQQVTLRCSSQSGHNTVSWYQQALGQGPQFIFQYYREEENGRGNFPPRFSGLQFPNYSSELNVNALELDDSALYLCASSLGAANYGYTFGSGTRLTVV.